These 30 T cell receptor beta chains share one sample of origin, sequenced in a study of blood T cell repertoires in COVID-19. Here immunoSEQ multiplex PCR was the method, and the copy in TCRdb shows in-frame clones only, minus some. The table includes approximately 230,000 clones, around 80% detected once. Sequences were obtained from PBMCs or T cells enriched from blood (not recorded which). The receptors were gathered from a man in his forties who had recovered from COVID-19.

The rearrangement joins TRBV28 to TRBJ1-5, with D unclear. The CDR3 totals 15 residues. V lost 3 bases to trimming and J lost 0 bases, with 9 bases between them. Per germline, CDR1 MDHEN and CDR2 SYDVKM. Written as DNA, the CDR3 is TGTGCCAGCAGTTTTGTACAGTATAGCAATCAGCCCCAGCATTTT. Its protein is CASSFVQYSNQPQHF.

The DNA for the CDR3 is TGTGCCAGCAGCCAACCACCCCATACAGGGGGCTGGACCGGGGAGCTGTTTTTT. Translated, it gives CASSQPPHTGGWTGELFF. The rearrangement uses TRBV11-3 and TRBJ2-2, with 9 bases matching TRBD1. Germline CDR1 SGHNT, CDR2 YENEEA. The CDR3 is 18 amino acids. Losses at the gene ends were 5 bases for V and 5 bases for J; bases not matched to a gene: 15.

This chain's CDR3 is CASSTINTGGHGYTF. The CDR3 DNA reads TGTGCCAGTAGTACCATCAATACAGGGGGCCATGGCTACACCTTC. The chain joins TRBV19 to TRBJ1-2; TRBD1 agrees at 9 bases. Germline values: CDR1 LNHDA, CDR2 SQIVND (reference sequence). J lost 6 bases, V lost 4 bases, and 9 bases had no gene match. The CDR3 sequence is 15 residues long.

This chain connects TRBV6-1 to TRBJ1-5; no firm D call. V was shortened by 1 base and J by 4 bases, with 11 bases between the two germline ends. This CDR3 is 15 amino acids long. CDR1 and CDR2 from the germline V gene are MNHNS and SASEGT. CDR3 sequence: CASSEGAGANQPQHF. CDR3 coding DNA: TGTGCCAGCAGTGAAGGGGCAGGCGCGAATCAGCCCCAGCATTTT.

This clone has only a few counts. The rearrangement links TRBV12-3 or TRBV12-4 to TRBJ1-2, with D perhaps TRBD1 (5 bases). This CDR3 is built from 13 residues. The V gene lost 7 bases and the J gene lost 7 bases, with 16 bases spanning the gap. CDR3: CASTLSQGSGYTF. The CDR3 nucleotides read TGTGCCAGCACCTTGTCCCAGGGTTCTGGCTACACCTTC.

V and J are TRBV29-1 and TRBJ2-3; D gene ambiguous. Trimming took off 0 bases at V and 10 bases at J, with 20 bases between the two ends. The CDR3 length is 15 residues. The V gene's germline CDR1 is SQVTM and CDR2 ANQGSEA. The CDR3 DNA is TGCAGCGTTGAAGATCCTACTCGAGGTGTGGGTCCGCAGTATTTT. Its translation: CSVEDPTRGVGPQYF.

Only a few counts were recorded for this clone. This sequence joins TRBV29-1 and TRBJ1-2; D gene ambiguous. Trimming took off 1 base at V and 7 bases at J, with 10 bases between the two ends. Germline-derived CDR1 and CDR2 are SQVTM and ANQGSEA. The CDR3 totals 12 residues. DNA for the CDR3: TGCAGCGTTGAAGGATCCGGGATTGGCTACACCTTC. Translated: CSVEGSGIGYTF.

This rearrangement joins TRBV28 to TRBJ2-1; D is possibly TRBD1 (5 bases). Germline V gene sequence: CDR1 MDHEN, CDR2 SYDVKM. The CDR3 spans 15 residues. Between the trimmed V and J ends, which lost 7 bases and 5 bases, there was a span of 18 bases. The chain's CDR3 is CASTPAGLQDNEQFF. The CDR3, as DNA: TGTGCCAGCACCCCCGCAGGGCTTCAGGACAATGAGCAGTTCTTC.

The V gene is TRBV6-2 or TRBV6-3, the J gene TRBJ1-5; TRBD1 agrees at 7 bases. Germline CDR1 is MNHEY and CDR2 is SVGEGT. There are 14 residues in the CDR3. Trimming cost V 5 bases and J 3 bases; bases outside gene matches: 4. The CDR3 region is CASSRGQINQPQHF. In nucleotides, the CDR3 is TGTGCCAGCAGTAGGGGACAGATCAATCAGCCCCAGCATTTT.

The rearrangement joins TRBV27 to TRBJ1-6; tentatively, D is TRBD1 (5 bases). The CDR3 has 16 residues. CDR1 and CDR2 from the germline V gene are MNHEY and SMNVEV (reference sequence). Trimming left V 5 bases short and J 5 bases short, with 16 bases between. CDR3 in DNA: TGTGCCAGCAGTCCTCCAGGGTTTTCAGATAATTCACCCCTCCACTTT. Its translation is CASSPPGFSDNSPLHF.

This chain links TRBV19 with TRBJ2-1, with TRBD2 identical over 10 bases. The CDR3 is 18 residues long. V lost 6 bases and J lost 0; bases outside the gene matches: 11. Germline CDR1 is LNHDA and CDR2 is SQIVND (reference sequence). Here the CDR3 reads CASRKSLAGADSYNEQFF. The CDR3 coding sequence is TGTGCCAGTAGGAAGAGTCTAGCGGGGGCCGACTCCTACAATGAGCAGTTCTTC.

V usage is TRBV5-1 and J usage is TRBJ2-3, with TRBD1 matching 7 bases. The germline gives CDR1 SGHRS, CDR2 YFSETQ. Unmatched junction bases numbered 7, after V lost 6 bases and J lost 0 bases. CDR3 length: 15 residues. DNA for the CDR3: TGCGCCAGCACAACCGGGACAGTTAGCACAGATACGCAGTATTTT. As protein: CASTTGTVSTDTQYF.

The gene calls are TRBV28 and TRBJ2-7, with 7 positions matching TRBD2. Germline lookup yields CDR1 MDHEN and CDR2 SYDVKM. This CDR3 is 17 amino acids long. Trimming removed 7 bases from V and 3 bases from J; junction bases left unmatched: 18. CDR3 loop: CASIAPASGGSFYEQYF. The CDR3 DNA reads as TGTGCCAGCATTGCCCCTGCGTCTGGCGGGAGTTTCTACGAGCAGTACTTC.

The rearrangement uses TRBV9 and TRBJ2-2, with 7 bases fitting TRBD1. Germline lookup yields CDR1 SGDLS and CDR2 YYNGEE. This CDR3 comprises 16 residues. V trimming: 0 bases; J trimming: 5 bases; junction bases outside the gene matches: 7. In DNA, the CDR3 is TGTGCCAGCAGCGTAGGGACAGGCCGGTGGACCGGGGAGCTGTTTTTT. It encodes CASSVGTGRWTGELFF.

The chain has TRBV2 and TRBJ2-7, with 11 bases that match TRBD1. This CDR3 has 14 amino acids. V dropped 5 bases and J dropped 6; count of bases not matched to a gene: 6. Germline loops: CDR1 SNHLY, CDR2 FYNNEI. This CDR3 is CASSPGTGGFEQYF. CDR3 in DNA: TGTGCCAGCAGTCCCGGGACAGGGGGATTCGAGCAGTACTTC.

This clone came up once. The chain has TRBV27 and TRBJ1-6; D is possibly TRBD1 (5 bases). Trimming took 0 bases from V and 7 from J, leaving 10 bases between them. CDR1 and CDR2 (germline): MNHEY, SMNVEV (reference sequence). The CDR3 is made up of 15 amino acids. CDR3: CASSLSSRANSPLHF. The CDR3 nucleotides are TGTGCCAGCAGTTTATCCTCCAGGGCGAATTCACCCCTCCACTTT.

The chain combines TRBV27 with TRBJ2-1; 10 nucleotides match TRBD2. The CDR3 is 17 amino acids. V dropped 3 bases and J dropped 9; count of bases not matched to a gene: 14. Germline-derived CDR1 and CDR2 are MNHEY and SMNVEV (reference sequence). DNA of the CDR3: TGTGCCAGCAGTTTTGGCCAGCGGGGGGGCTGGGTTGGTGAGCAGTTCTTC. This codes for CASSFGQRGGWVGEQFF.

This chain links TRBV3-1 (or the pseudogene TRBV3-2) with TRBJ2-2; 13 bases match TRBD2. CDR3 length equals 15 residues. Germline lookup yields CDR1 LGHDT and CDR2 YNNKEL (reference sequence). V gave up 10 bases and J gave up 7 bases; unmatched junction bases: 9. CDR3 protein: CATQLAGGPSGELFF. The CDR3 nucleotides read TGTGCCACTCAACTAGCGGGAGGGCCTAGCGGGGAGCTGTTTTTT.

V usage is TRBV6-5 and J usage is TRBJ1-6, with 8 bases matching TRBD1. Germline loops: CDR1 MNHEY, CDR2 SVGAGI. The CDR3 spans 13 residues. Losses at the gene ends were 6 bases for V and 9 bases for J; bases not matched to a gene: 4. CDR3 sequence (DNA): TGTGCCAGCAGGAGGACAGGGAGTTCACCCCTCCACTTT. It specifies CASRRTGSSPLHF.

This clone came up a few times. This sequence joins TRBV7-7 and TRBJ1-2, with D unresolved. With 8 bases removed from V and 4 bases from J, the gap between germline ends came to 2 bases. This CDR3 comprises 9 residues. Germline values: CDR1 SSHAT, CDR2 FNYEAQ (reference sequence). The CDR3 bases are TGTGCCAGCCTCTATGGCTACACCTTC. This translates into CASLYGYTF.

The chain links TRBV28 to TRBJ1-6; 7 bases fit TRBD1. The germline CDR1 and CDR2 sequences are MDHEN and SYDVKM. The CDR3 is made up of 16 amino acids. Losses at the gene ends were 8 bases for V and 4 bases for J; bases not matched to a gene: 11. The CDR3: CASYPQGTRYNSPLHF. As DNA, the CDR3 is TGTGCCAGCTACCCACAGGGGACACGTTATAATTCACCCCTCCACTTT. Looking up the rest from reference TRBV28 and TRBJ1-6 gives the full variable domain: DVKVTQSSRYLVKRTGEKVFLECVQDMDHENMFWYRQDPGLGLRLIYFSYDVKMKEKGDIPEGYSVSREKKERFSLILESASTNQTSMYLCASYPQGTRYNSPLHFGNGTRLTVT.

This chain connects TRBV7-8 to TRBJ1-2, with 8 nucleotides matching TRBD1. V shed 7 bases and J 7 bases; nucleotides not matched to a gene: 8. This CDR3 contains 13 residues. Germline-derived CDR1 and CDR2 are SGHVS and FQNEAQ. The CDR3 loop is CASTIQGEGGYTF. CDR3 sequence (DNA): TGTGCCAGCACAATACAGGGGGAAGGTGGCTACACCTTC.

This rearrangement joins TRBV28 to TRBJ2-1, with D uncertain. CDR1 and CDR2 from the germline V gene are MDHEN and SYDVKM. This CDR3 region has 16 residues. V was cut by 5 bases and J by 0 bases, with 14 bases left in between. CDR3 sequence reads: CASSPGALSSYNEQFF. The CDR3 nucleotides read TGTGCCAGCAGTCCTGGAGCTCTAAGCTCCTACAATGAGCAGTTCTTC.

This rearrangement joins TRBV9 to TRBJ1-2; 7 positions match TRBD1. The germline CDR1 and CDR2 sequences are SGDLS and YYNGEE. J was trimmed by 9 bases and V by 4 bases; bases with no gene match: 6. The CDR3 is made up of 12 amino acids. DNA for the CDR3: TGTGCCAGCAGCCTACTAGGGGGCAGCTACACCTTC. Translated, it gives CASSLLGGSYTF.

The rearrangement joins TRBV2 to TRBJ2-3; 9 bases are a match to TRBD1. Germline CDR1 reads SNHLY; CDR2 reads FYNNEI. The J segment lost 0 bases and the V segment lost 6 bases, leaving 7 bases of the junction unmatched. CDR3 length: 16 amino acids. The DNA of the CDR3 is TGTGCCAGCAGAGTACAGGGGGCTTCAAGCACAGATACGCAGTATTTT. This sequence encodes CASRVQGASSTDTQYF.

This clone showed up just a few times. CDR3 amino acids: CASSFDRGAYEQYF. The CDR3 bases are TGTGCCAGCAGCTTTGACAGGGGCGCCTACGAGCAGTACTTC. This chain joins TRBV3-1 (or the pseudogene TRBV3-2) and TRBJ2-7, with TRBD1 identical over 8 bases. This CDR3 contains 14 residues. In germline, CDR1 is LGHDT, CDR2 YNNKEL (reference sequence). V shed 5 bases, J shed 2 bases, and the junction held 5 bases outside the gene matches.

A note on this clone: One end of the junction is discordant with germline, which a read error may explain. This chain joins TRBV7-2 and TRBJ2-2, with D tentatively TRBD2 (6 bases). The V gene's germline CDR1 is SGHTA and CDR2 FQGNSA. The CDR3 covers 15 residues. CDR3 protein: CASSQGLVNTEELFF. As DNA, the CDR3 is TGTGCCAGCAGCCAGGGACTGGTCAACACCGAGGAGCTGTTTTTT.

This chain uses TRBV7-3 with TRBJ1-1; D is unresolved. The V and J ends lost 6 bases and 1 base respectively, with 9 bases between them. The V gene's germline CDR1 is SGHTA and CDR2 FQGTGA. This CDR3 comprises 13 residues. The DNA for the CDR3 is TGTGCCAGCAGTCGGGTCGGGAACACTGAAGCTTTCTTT. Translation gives CASSRVGNTEAFF.

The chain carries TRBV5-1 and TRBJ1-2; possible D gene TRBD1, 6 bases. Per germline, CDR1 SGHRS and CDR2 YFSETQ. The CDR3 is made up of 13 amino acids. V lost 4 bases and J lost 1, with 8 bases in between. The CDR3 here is CASSNRVNYGYTF. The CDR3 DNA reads TGCGCCAGCAGCAACAGGGTTAACTATGGCTACACCTTC.

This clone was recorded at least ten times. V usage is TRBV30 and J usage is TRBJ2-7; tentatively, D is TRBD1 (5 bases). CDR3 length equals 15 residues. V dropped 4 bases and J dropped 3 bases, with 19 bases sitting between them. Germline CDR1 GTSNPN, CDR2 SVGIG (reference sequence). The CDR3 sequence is CAWNPTGQGSYEQYF. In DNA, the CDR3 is TGTGCCTGGAACCCAACCGGGCAGGGTAGCTACGAGCAGTACTTC.